This TCR beta chain was recorded in a study of cytomegalovirus exposure and HLA in healthy donors. CDR1 is MGHDK, CDR2 SYGVNS, per germline. This CDR3 is built from 13 residues. The V and J ends lost 3 bases and 5 bases respectively, with 11 bases between them. Concerning this clone: Antigen specificity is unknown.

Study-wide findings and caveats: Cytomegalovirus association was listed for 170 or so TCR beta chains. Highly shared variants forming one cluster were likely a sequencing artifact.

The study ran its PCR with 60 Vbeta and 13 Jbeta primers. TCRdb keeps only in-frame clones here, not all; method: immunoSEQ multiplex PCR. The data contain more than 140,000 clones, nearly 80% of them singletons. The sequence came from a male donor in good health and CMV-seronegative. The source material was PBMCs. The chain links TRBV25-1 to TRBJ2-7; D call uncertain. The CDR3 reads CASSDENLDEQYF. The CDR3 DNA sequence: TGTGCCAGCAGTGACGAGAATCTGGACGAGCAGTACTTC.